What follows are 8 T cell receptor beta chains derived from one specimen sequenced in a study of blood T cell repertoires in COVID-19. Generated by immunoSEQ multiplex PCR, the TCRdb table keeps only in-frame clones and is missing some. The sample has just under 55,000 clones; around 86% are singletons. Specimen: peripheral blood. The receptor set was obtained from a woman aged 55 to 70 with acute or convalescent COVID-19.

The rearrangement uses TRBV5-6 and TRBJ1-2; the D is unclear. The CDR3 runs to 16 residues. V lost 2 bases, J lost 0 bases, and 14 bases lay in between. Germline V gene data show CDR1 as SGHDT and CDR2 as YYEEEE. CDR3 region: CASSFYSYRSNYGYTF. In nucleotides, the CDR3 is TGTGCCAGCAGCTTTTATTCGTACAGATCTAACTATGGCTACACCTTC.

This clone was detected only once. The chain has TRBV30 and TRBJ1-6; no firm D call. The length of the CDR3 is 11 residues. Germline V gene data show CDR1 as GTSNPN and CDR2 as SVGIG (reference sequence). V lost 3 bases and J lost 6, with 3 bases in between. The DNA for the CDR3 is TGTGCCTGGAGCGGTAATTCACCCCTCCACTTT. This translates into CAWSGNSPLHF.

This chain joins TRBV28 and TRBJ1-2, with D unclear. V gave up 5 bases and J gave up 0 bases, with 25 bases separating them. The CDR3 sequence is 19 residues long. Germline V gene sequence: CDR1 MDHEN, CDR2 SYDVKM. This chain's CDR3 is CASSTPLGEGGAPNYGYTF. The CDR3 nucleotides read TGTGCCAGCAGTACCCCACTCGGGGAGGGTGGTGCTCCTAACTATGGCTACACCTTC.

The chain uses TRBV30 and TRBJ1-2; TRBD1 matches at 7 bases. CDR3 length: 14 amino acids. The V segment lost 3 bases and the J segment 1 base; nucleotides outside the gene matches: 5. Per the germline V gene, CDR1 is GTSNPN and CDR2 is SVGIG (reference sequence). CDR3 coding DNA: TGTGCCTGGAGAAGGACAGGCCTTAACTATGGCTACACCTTC. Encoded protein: CAWRRTGLNYGYTF.

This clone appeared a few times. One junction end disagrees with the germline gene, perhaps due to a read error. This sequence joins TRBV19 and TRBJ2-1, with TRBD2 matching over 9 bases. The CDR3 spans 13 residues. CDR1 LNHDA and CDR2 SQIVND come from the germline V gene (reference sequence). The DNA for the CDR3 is TGTGCGAGTAAAGCGGGGGGTTTCAATGAGCAGTTCTTC. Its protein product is CASKAGGFNEQFF.

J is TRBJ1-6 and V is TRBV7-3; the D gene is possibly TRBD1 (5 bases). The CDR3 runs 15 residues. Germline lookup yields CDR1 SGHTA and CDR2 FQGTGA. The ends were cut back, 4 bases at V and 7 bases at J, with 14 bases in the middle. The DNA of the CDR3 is TGTGCCAGCAGCTCCTCAGGGCGGTCCAATTCACCCCTCCACTTT. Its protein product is CASSSSGRSNSPLHF.

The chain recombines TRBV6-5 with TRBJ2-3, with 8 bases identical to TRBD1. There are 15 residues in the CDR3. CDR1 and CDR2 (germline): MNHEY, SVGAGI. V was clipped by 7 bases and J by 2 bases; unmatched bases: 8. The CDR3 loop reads CASTRTGSFTDTQYF. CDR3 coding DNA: TGTGCCAGCACTAGGACAGGGTCCTTCACAGATACGCAGTATTTT.

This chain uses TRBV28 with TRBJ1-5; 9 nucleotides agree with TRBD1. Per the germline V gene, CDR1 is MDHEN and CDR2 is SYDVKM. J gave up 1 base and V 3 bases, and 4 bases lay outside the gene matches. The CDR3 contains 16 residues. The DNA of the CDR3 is TGTGCCAGCAGTTTTGGGGACAGGGAGAGCAATCAGCCCCAGCATTTT. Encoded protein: CASSFGDRESNQPQHF.